This section outlines one TCR beta chain sequence together with its context. The sample originates from a study of blood T cell repertoires in COVID-19. Study overall: Samples came from the United States, Italy and Spain, spanning acute and convalescent COVID-19. PBMCs, B-cell-depleted T cells, or T cells provided the cDNA or gDNA that made up the material.

In the study's own analysis: Amplified reference gene primers provided the basis for estimating nucleated cell counts. Assay: immunoSEQ multiplex PCR; the TCRdb copy retains only in-frame clones and omits some. From that table come the V and J calls and clone size; the DNA was used to work out D and trimming. The data show nearly 200,000 clones, around four fifths seen once. Germline V gives CDR1 SGHTA, CDR2 FQGNSA. This CDR3 is 15 amino acids long. Trimming left V 0 bases short and J 6 bases short, with 14 bases between. The sequence came from a human donor in a cohort sampled during active COVID-19. The V gene is TRBV7-2, the J gene TRBJ2-5; tentative D call: TRBD1 (5 bases). The specimen sequenced was peripheral blood. CDR3 protein: CASSLAAGFSKTQYF. In nucleotides, the CDR3 is TGTGCCAGCAGCTTAGCGGCAGGGTTTTCGAAGACCCAGTACTTC.